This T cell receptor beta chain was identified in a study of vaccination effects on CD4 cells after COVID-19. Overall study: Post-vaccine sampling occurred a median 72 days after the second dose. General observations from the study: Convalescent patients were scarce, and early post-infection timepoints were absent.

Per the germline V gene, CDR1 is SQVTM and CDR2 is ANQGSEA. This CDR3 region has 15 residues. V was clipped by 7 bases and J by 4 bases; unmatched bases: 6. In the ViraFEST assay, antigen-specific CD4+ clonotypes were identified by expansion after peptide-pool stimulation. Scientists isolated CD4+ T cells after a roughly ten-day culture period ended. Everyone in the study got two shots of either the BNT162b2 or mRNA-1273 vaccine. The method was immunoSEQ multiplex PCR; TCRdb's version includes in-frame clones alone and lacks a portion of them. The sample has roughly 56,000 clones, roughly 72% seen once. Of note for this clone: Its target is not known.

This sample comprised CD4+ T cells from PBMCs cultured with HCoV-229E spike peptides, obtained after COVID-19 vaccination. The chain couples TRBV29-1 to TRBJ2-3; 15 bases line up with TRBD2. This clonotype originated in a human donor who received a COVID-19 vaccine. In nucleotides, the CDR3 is TGCAGCGCGTCGGGGACTAGCGGGGGGTCAGATACGCAGTATTTT. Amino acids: CSASGTSGGSDTQYF.